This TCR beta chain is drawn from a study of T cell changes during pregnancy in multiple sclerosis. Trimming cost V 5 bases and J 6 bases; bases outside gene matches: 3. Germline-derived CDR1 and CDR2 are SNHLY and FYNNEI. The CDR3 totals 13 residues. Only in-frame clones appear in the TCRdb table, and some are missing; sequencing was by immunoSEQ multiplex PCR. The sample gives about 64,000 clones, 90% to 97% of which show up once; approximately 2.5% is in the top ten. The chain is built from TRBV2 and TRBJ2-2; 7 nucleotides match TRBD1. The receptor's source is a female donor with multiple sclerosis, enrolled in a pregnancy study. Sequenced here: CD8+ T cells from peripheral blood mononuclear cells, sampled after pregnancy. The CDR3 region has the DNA TGTGCCAGCAGTTCACAGGGGTCCGGGGAGCTGTTTTTT. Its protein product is CASSSQGSGELFF.